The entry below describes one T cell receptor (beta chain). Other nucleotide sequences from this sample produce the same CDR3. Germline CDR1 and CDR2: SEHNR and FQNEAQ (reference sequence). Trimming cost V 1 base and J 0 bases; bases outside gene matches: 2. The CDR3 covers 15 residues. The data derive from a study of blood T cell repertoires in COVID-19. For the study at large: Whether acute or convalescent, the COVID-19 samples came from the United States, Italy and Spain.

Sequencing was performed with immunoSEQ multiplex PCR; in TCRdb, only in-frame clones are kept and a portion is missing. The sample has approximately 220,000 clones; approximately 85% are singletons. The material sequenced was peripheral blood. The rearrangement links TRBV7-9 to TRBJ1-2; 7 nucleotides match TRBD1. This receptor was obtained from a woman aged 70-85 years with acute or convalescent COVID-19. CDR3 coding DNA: TGTGCCAGCAGCTTAGGACAGGGAGCTAACTATGGCTACACCTTC. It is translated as CASSLGQGANYGYTF.